Each of the 32 T cell receptor beta chains below was sequenced from the same sample in a study of Ad26.COV2.S vaccination and SARS-CoV-2 variants. The treatment: around 19 received Ad26.COV2.S at low or high dose, single or two shots; about 5 received placebo; per-sample allocation not given. Samples came from day 63 after the first vaccine or placebo injection. TCRdb's copy holds only in-frame clones and misses some; the assay was immunoSEQ multiplex PCR. The sample lists about 400,000 clones, approximately 90% occurring once. Sample: peripheral blood, taken in a trial of Ad26.COV2.S vaccine versus placebo. The receptors were gathered from a person between 18 and 65 years old who received the Ad26.COV2.S COVID-19 vaccine or a placebo.

This clone was observed once. V and J are TRBV4-1 and TRBJ2-1; 8 positions agree with TRBD1. Germline loops: CDR1 MGHRA, CDR2 YSYEKL. CDR3 length equals 16 residues. V was pared by 1 base and J by 8 bases, with 10 bases of the junction left unmatched. CDR3: CASSQVPRQGMDEQFF. The CDR3 coding sequence is TGCGCCAGCAGCCAAGTTCCCCGACAGGGGATGGATGAGCAGTTCTTC.

This chain links TRBV30 with TRBJ2-1; possibly TRBD2 for D (6 bases). The CDR3 is 11 residues long. Trimming took 4 bases from V and 9 from J, leaving 10 bases between them. Germline V gene lookup returns CDR1 GTSNPN and CDR2 SVGIG (reference sequence). CDR3 DNA: TGTGCCTGGACTCGGGGGTTTGAGCAGTTCTTC. As protein: CAWTRGFEQFF.

This chain uses TRBV6-6 with TRBJ2-2; 7 bases are a match to TRBD2. The V segment lost 8 bases and the J segment 7 bases; nucleotides outside the gene matches: 4. Germline V gene sequence: CDR1 MNHNY, CDR2 SVGAGI (reference sequence). This CDR3 has 12 residues. CDR3 loop: CASQIAGGELFF. Written as DNA, the CDR3 is TGTGCCAGCCAAATAGCGGGCGGGGAGCTGTTTTTT.

V is TRBV19 and J is TRBJ2-7; D is perhaps TRBD1 (6 bases). Germline CDR1 reads LNHDA; CDR2 reads SQIVND (reference sequence). The CDR3 has 11 amino acids. The CDR3 nucleotides are TGTGGGACCGCGGACAGCAAAGCGAGGTACTTC. Its protein product is CGTADSKARYF.

The V call is TRBV30, the J call TRBJ2-5, with 11 bases aligning to TRBD1. With V trimmed by 2 bases and J by 5 bases, 10 bases remained unmatched. Germline V lookup: CDR1 GTSNPN, CDR2 SVGIG (reference sequence). This CDR3 has 16 residues. CDR3 nucleotides: TGTGCCTGGAGTAAGCCCCGGACAGGGGGCACGGAGACCCAGTACTTC. Its protein product is CAWSKPRTGGTETQYF.

The V and J genes are TRBV28 and TRBJ2-1; D might be TRBD1 (5 bases). The length of the CDR3 is 15 residues. Deletions cut 6 bases from V and 5 bases from J, with 17 bases between. Per the germline V gene, CDR1 is MDHEN and CDR2 is SYDVKM. This chain's CDR3 is CASSRPRTYDNEQFF. The CDR3 DNA is TGTGCCAGCAGCCGACCCCGGACATACGACAATGAGCAGTTCTTC.

The chain recombines TRBV30 with TRBJ2-7, with D unclear. Trimming pared 0 bases from V and 10 bases from J, leaving 16 bases between. Germline V gives CDR1 GTSNPN, CDR2 SVGIG (reference sequence). The CDR3 is made up of 13 amino acids. The DNA for the CDR3 is TGTGCCTGGAGTGTTAGGTTATTTGGGAATCAGTACTTC. It translates to CAWSVRLFGNQYF.

V gene TRBV5-1 combines with J gene TRBJ2-5; possibly TRBD2 for D (5 bases). The germline V gene encodes CDR1 SGHRS and CDR2 YFSETQ. Trimming pared 3 bases from V and 5 bases from J, leaving 14 bases between. This CDR3 has 14 residues. CDR3 in amino acids: CASSWGAGAETQYF. The CDR3 DNA reads TGCGCCAGCAGCTGGGGAGCAGGAGCGGAGACCCAGTACTTC.

The chain couples TRBV28 to TRBJ2-4; 8 bases align to TRBD1. The germline V gene encodes CDR1 MDHEN and CDR2 SYDVKM. This CDR3 spans 13 amino acids. V lost 5 bases, J lost 8 bases, and 5 bases stayed unmatched. The CDR3 coding sequence is TGTGCCAGCAGTCCCTCGGGACAGGACATTCAGTACTTC. Its protein is CASSPSGQDIQYF.

The chain joins TRBV2 to TRBJ1-4, with D uncertain. V gave up 0 bases and J gave up 9 bases, with 14 bases separating them. Germline CDR1 is SNHLY and CDR2 is FYNNEI. The CDR3 loop spans 15 amino acids. Here the CDR3 DNA reads TGTGCCAGCAGTGAAGCATCGGGGATAGGTCAAAAACTGTTTTTT. It yields the protein CASSEASGIGQKLFF.

This chain uses TRBV28 with TRBJ1-1, with a possible D match to TRBD1 (5 bases). There are 15 residues in the CDR3. V lost 10 bases and J lost 1, with 19 bases in between. CDR1 and CDR2 from the germline V gene are MDHEN and SYDVKM. CDR3 nucleotides: TGTGCCACCTGGGGCCCCCTCTTAGGGAACACTGAAGCTTTCTTT. Translation gives CATWGPLLGNTEAFF.

This chain links TRBV3-1 (or the pseudogene TRBV3-2) with TRBJ2-2; no reliable D call. V was trimmed by 1 base and J by 4 bases, leaving 7 bases between them. The CDR3 runs 14 residues. The germline gives CDR1 LGHDT, CDR2 YNNKEL (reference sequence). CDR3 DNA: TGTGCCAGCAGCCAAGTGCCTCCCACCGGGGAGCTGTTTTTT. Its protein is CASSQVPPTGELFF.

CDR3 loop: CSVEDRGYQETQYF. CDR3 DNA: TGCAGCGTTGAAGATCGAGGGTACCAAGAGACCCAGTACTTC. This chain uses TRBV29-1 with TRBJ2-5, with D perhaps matching TRBD2 (5 bases). This CDR3 region has 14 residues. V lost 0 bases and J lost 0, with 8 bases in between. In germline, CDR1 is SQVTM, CDR2 ANQGSEA.

This sequence joins TRBV21-1 and TRBJ1-2. TRBV21-1 is described as a pseudogene. This CDR3 is built from 18 residues. The CDR3 DNA is TGTGCCAGCAGCAAAGGTGGCCCCGGGGGCTTTCCGAACTATGGCTACACCTTC. Its protein is CASSKGGPGGFPNYGYTF.

This clone was counted once. The chain recombines TRBV3-1 (or the pseudogene TRBV3-2) with TRBJ1-3, with D uncertain. The germline CDR1 and CDR2 sequences are LGHDT and YNNKEL (reference sequence). The length of the CDR3 is 17 residues. Trimming took off 6 bases at V and 0 bases at J, with 18 bases between the two ends. The CDR3 bases are TGTGCCAGCAGGCGAGCATCGACTGGACCCTCTGGAAACACCATATATTTT. Translating gives CASRRASTGPSGNTIYF.

The V gene is TRBV27, the J gene TRBJ2-7; D may be TRBD1 or TRBD2 (7 bases each). Trimming removed 3 bases from V and 2 bases from J, with 23 bases in between. The germline V gene encodes CDR1 MNHEY and CDR2 SMNVEV (reference sequence). This CDR3 has 18 residues. The CDR3 sequence is CASSFVRPRGGQTYEQYF. The CDR3 nucleotides are TGTGCCAGCAGTTTTGTCAGGCCCAGGGGGGGACAGACCTACGAGCAGTACTTC.

V and J are TRBV5-1 and TRBJ2-4; 7 bases are a match to TRBD1. This CDR3 region has 17 residues. The germline CDR1 and CDR2 sequences are SGHRS and YFSETQ. Germline trimming cut 4 bases from V and 0 bases from J; bases unmatched to any gene: 10. CDR3 bases: TGCGCCAGCAGCCCGAGAACGGACAGGTTAGCCAAAAACATTCAGTACTTC. Protein: CASSPRTDRLAKNIQYF.

This chain uses TRBV5-1 with TRBJ1-1; 8 positions match TRBD1. Looked up from germline, CDR1 is SGHRS and CDR2 is YFSETQ. V dropped 3 bases and J dropped 4; count of bases not matched to a gene: 8. This CDR3 region has 15 residues. CDR3: CASSSGTGRSTEAFF. DNA for the CDR3: TGCGCCAGCAGCTCAGGGACAGGCCGGAGCACTGAAGCTTTCTTT.

The chain uses TRBV5-4 and TRBJ2-7; D possibly corresponds to TRBD1 (5 bases). V lost 4 bases and J lost 2, with 10 bases in between. The CDR3 contains 13 residues. The germline CDR1 and CDR2 sequences are SGHNT and YYREEE (reference sequence). The DNA for the CDR3 is TGTGCCAGCAGCCAAGGACAAGCCTACGAGCAGTACTTC. It translates to CASSQGQAYEQYF.

This clone was observed a single time. This rearrangement joins TRBV24-1 to TRBJ2-5; 8 bases align to TRBD2. The CDR3 sequence is 15 residues long. V lost 7 bases to trimming and J lost 4 bases; unmatched junction nucleotides: 10. The germline gives CDR1 KGHDR, CDR2 SFDVKD. CDR3 sequence: CATSALAGGGETQYF. As DNA, the CDR3 is TGTGCCACCAGCGCCCTTGCGGGAGGAGGAGAGACCCAGTACTTC.

The V call is TRBV15, the J call TRBJ1-5, with a tentative D call TRBD1 (6 bases). Germline-derived CDR1 and CDR2 are LNHNV and YYDKDF (reference sequence). Trimming cost V 0 bases and J 9 bases, with 15 bases left between them. This CDR3 contains 15 residues. CDR3 residues: CATSRDYRVLSPQHF. As DNA, the CDR3 is TGTGCCACCAGCAGAGATTACAGGGTTTTGTCGCCCCAGCATTTT.

The genes are TRBV7-2 and TRBJ2-7, with TRBD2 identical over 12 bases. Trimming removed 5 bases from V and 3 bases from J; junction bases left unmatched: 8. The length of the CDR3 is 16 residues. Germline CDR1 and CDR2: SGHTA and FQGNSA. This CDR3 reads CASSPLRLAGVYEQYF. The CDR3 nucleotides are TGTGCCAGCAGCCCTTTAAGACTAGCGGGAGTCTACGAGCAGTACTTC.

This clone was seen a handful of times. Here the CDR3 reads CASSRAGLSYGYTF. The CDR3 nucleotides are TGTGCCAGTAGTAGGGCAGGACTTTCCTATGGCTACACCTTC. The V and J genes are TRBV19 and TRBJ1-2, with D uncertain. V was shortened by 4 bases and J by 4 bases, with 13 bases between the two germline ends. Germline V gene sequence: CDR1 LNHDA, CDR2 SQIVND (reference sequence). The CDR3 runs 14 residues.

This chain joins TRBV19 and TRBJ2-7; no definite D call. Between the trimmed V and J ends, which lost 5 bases and 7 bases, there was a span of 12 bases. Germline CDR1 LNHDA, CDR2 SQIVND (reference sequence). The CDR3 is made up of 12 amino acids. CDR3 residues: CASSAYLGEQYF. CDR3 DNA sequence: TGTGCCAGTAGTGCCTACTTGGGTGAGCAGTACTTC.

The chain has TRBV19 and TRBJ2-2, with TRBD1 matching 10 bases. Trimming took 6 bases from V and 5 from J; bases not matched to a gene: 12. The CDR3 contains 17 residues. Germline V lookup: CDR1 LNHDA, CDR2 SQIVND (reference sequence). CDR3 region: CASREKGGQGFTGELFF. CDR3 in DNA: TGTGCCAGTAGAGAGAAGGGGGGACAGGGGTTTACCGGGGAGCTGTTTTTT.

The chain uses TRBV18 and TRBJ2-5; no clear D gene. V dropped 3 bases and J dropped 2 bases, with 16 bases sitting between them. Germline CDR1 reads KGHSH; CDR2 reads LQKENI. CDR3 size: 16 residues. CDR3 DNA: TGTGCCAGCTCACCCTCCCCCGTCGGTAGGCAAGAGACCCAGTACTTC. Translation: CASSPSPVGRQETQYF.

This rearrangement joins TRBV2 to TRBJ2-7; 9 bases are a match to TRBD1. Unmatched junction bases numbered 6, after V lost 9 bases and J lost 6 bases. The CDR3 has 12 amino acids. The germline gives CDR1 SNHLY, CDR2 FYNNEI. Here the CDR3 DNA reads TGTGCCAGTAGGGGACAGGGAACCGAGCAGTACTTC. Its translation is CASRGQGTEQYF.

This clone appeared a single time. The chain joins TRBV7-2 to TRBJ1-2; 8 bases are shared with TRBD1. Per the germline V gene, CDR1 is SGHTA and CDR2 is FQGNSA. V lost 5 bases and J lost 4; bases outside the gene matches: 9. This CDR3 spans 15 amino acids. CDR3 DNA sequence: TGTGCCAGCAGCCCTCGGACAGGGAAGACCTATGGCTACACCTTC. This gives the protein CASSPRTGKTYGYTF.

The chain uses TRBV3-1 (or the pseudogene TRBV3-2) and TRBJ2-1; tentative D call: TRBD2 (6 bases). The germline V and J ends were trimmed by 0 bases and 3 bases, with 9 bases remaining between them. Germline V gives CDR1 LGHDT, CDR2 YNNKEL (reference sequence). The CDR3 runs to 15 residues. The CDR3 sequence is CASSQDPGDYNEQFF. The CDR3 DNA is TGTGCCAGCAGCCAAGATCCGGGGGACTACAATGAGCAGTTCTTC.

J is TRBJ2-7 and V is TRBV30; tentative D call: TRBD1 (5 bases). The CDR3 is 13 residues long. Trimming removed 4 bases from V and 0 bases from J, with 10 bases in between. Germline CDR1 and CDR2: GTSNPN and SVGIG (reference sequence). The CDR3 nucleotides are TGTGCCTGGAAGGCAGGGCGCTCCTACGAGCAGTACTTC. It codes for CAWKAGRSYEQYF.

The chain employs TRBV9 and TRBJ1-3; TRBD1 agrees at 8 bases. Trimming at V came to 5 bases and at J to 0 bases, leaving 7 bases not matched to a gene. The CDR3 contains 16 residues. Looked up from germline, CDR1 is SGDLS and CDR2 is YYNGEE. CDR3 region: CASRGTGSPSGNTIYF. Written as DNA, the CDR3 is TGTGCCAGCAGGGGGACAGGATCCCCCTCTGGAAACACCATATATTTT. Drawing the rest from reference TRBV9 and TRBJ1-3, the complete variable domain is DSGVTQTPKHLITATGQRVTLRCSPRSGDLSVYWYQQSLDQGLQFLIQYYNGEERAKGNILERFSAQQFPDLHSELNLSSLELGDSALYFCASRGTGSPSGNTIYFGEGSWLTVV.

V usage is TRBV5-1 and J usage is TRBJ2-3; 7 bases align to TRBD1. The CDR3 covers 14 residues. The germline V gene encodes CDR1 SGHRS and CDR2 YFSETQ. V gave up 1 base and J gave up 4 bases; unmatched junction bases: 3. CDR3 nucleotide sequence: TGCGCCAGCAGCTTGCCGGGACAGCCAGATACGCAGTATTTT. Protein product: CASSLPGQPDTQYF. Complete variable domain (other parts from reference TRBV5-1 and TRBJ2-3): KAGVTQTPRYLIKTRGQQVTLSCSPISGHRSVSWYQQTPGQGLQFLFEYFSETQRNKGNFPGRFSGRQFSNSRSEMNVSTLELGDSALYLCASSLPGQPDTQYFGPGTRLTVL.